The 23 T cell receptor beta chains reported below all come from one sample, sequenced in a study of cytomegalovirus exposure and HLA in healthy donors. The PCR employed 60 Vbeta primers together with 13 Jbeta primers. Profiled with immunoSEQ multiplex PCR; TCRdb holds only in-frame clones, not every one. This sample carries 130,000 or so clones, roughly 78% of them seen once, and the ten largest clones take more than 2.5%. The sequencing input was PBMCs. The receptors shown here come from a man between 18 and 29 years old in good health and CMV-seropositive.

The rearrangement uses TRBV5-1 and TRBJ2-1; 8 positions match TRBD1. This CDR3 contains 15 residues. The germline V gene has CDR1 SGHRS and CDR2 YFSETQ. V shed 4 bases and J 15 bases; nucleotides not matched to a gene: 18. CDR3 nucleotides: TGCGCCAGCAGCGGGCTCTACAGGGGGGATTCGGGTCGGTTCTTC. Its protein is CASSGLYRGDSGRFF.

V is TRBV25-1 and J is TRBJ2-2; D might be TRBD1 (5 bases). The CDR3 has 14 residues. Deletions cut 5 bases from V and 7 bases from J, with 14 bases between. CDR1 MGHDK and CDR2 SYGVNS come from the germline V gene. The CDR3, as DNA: TGTGCCAGCAGTATTGTAGGGGCAGTCGGGGAGCTGTTTTTT. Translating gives CASSIVGAVGELFF. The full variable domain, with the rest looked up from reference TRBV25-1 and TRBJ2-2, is EADIYQTPRYLVIGTGKKITLECSQTMGHDKMYWYQQDPGMELHLIHYSYGVNSTEKGDLSSESTVSRIRTEHFPLTLESARPSHTSQYLCASSIVGAVGELFFGEGSRLTVL.

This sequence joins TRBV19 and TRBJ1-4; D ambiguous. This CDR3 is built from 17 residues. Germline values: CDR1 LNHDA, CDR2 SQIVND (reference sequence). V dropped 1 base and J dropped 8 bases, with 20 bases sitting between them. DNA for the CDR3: TGTGCCAGTAGTATAGTAGCGCCGGCGGTAGGAGGAGAAAAACTGTTTTTT. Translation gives CASSIVAPAVGGEKLFF.

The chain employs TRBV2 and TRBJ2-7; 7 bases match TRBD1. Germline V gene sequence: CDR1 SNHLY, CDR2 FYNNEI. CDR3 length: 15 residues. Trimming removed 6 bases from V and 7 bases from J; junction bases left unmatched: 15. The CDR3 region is CASRTGQARPGEQYF. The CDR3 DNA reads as TGTGCCAGCAGGACCGGACAGGCCAGGCCTGGAGAGCAGTACTTC.

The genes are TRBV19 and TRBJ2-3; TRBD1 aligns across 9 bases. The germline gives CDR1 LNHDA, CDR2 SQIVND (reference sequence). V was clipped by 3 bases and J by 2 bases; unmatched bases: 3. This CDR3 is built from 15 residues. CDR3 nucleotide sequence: TGTGCCAGTAGTATGTGGACAGGGGACACAGATACGCAGTATTTT. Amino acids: CASSMWTGDTDTQYF.

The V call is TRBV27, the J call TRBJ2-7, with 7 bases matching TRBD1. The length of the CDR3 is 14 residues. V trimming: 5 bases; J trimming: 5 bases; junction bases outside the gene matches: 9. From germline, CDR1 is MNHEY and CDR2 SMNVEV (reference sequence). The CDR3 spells CASSLGQVANEQYF. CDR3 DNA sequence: TGTGCCAGCAGTCTTGGACAGGTGGCAAACGAGCAGTACTTC.

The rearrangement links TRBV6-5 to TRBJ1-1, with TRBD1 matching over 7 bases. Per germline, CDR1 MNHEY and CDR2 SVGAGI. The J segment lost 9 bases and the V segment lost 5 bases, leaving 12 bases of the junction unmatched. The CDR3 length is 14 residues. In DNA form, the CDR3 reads TGTGCCAGCAGTCGCAAAGTCGGGGGACAGAAAGCTTTCTTT. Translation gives CASSRKVGGQKAFF.

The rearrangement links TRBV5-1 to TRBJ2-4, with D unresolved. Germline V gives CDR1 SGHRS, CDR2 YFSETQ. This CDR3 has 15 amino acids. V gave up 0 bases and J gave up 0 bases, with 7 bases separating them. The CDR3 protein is CASSLGALAKNIQYF. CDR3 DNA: TGCGCCAGCAGCTTGGGGGCATTAGCCAAAAACATTCAGTACTTC.

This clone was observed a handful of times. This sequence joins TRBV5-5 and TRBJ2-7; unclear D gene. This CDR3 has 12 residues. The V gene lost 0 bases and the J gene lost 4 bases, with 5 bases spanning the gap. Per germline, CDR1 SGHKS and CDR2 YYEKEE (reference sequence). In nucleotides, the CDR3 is TGTGCCAGCAGCTTGGGCCTATACGAGCAGTACTTC. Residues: CASSLGLYEQYF.

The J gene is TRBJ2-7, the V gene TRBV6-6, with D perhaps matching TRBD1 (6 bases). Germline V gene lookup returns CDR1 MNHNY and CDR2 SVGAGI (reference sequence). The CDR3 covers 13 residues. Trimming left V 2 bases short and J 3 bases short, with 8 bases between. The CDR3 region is CASSYTGYYEQYF. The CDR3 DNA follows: TGTGCCAGCAGTTACACAGGGTACTACGAGCAGTACTTC.

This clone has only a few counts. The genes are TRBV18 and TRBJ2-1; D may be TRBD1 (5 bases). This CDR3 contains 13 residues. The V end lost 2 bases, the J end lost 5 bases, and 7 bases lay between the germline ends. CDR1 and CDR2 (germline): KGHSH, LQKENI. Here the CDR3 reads CASSPSRDNEQFF. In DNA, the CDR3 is TGTGCCAGCTCACCAAGCAGGGACAATGAGCAGTTCTTC.

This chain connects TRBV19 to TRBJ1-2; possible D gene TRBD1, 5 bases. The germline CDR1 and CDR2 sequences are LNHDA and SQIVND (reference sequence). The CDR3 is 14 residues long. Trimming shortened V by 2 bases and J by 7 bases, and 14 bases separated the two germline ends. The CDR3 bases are TGTGCCAGTAGTATAAGGGGAATTCAAAGTGGCTACACCTTC. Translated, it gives CASSIRGIQSGYTF.

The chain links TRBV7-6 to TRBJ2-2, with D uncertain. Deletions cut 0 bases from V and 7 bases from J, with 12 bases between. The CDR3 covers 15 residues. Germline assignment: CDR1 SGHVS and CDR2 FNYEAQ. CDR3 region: CASSLARSANGELFF. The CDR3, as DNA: TGTGCCAGCAGCTTAGCCAGGTCGGCGAACGGGGAGCTGTTTTTT.

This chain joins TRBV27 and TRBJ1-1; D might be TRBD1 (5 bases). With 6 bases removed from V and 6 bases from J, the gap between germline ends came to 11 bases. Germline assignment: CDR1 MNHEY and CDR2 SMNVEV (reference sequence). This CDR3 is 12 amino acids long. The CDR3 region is CASRGPVPEAFF. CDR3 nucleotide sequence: TGTGCCAGCAGGGGGCCGGTGCCTGAAGCTTTCTTT.

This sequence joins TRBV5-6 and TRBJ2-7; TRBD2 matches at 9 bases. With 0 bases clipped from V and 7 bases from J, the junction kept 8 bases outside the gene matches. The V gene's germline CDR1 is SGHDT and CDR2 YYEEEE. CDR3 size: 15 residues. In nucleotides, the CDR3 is TGTGCCAGCAGCTTGGGGGTAGCGGGAGCATGGGAGCAGTACTTC. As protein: CASSLGVAGAWEQYF. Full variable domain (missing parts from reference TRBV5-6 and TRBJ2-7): DAGVTQSPTHLIKTRGQQVTLRCSPKSGHDTVSWYQQALGQGPQFIFQYYEEEERQRGNFPDRFSGHQFPNYSSELNVNALLLGDSALYLCASSLGVAGAWEQYFGPGTRLTVT.

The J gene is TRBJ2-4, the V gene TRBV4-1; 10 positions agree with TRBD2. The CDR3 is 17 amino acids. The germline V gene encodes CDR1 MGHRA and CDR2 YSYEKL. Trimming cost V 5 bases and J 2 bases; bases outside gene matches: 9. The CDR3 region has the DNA TGCGCCAGCAGCTTTAGGACTAGCGGTTTTTCCAAAAACATTCAGTACTTC. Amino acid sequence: CASSFRTSGFSKNIQYF.

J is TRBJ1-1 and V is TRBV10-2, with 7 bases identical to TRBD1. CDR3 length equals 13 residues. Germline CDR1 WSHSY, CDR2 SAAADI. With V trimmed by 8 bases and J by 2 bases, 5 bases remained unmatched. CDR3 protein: CASSTGRNTEAFF. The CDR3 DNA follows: TGCGCCAGCTCGACAGGGCGTAACACTGAAGCTTTCTTT.

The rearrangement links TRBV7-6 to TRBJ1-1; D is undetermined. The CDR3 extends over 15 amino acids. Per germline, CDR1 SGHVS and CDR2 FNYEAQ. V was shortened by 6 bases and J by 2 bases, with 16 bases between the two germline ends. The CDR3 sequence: CASRSERGRNTEAFF. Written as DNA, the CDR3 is TGTGCCAGCAGGAGTGAGAGAGGGAGAAACACTGAAGCTTTCTTT.

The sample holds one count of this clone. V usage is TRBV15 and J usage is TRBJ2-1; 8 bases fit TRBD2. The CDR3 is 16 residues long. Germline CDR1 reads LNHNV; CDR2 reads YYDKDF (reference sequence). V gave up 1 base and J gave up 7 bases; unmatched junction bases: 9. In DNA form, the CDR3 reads TGTGCCACCAGCAGAGGTACTAGCGGAGGGGAGAATGAGCAGTTCTTC. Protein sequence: CATSRGTSGGENEQFF.

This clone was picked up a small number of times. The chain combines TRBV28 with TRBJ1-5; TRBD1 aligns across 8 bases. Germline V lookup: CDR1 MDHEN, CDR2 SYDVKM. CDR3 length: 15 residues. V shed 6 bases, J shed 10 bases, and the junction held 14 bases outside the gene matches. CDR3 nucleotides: TGTGCCAGCAGCAACGACAGGGACAGGTTGGGACCCCAGCATTTT. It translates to CASSNDRDRLGPQHF.

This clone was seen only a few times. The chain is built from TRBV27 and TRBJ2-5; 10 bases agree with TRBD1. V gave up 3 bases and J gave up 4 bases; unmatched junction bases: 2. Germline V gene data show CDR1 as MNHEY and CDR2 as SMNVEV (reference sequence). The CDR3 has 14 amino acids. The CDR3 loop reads CASSLDRGLETQYF. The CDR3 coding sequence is TGTGCCAGCAGTTTGGACAGGGGGTTAGAGACCCAGTACTTC.

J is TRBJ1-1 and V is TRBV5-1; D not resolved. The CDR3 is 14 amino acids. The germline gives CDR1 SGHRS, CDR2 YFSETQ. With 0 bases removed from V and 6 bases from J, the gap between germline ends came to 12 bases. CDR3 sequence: CASSLANLGAEAFF. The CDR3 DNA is TGCGCCAGCAGCTTGGCAAATCTTGGAGCTGAAGCTTTCTTT.

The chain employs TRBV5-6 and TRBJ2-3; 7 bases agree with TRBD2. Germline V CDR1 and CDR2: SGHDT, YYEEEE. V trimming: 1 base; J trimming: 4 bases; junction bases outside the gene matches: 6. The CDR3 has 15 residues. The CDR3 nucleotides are TGTGCCAGCAGCTTGTTAACACTAGCGCCAGATACGCAGTATTTT. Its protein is CASSLLTLAPDTQYF. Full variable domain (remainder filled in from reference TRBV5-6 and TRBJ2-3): DAGVTQSPTHLIKTRGQQVTLRCSPKSGHDTVSWYQQALGQGPQFIFQYYEEEERQRGNFPDRFSGHQFPNYSSELNVNALLLGDSALYLCASSLLTLAPDTQYFGPGTRLTVL.